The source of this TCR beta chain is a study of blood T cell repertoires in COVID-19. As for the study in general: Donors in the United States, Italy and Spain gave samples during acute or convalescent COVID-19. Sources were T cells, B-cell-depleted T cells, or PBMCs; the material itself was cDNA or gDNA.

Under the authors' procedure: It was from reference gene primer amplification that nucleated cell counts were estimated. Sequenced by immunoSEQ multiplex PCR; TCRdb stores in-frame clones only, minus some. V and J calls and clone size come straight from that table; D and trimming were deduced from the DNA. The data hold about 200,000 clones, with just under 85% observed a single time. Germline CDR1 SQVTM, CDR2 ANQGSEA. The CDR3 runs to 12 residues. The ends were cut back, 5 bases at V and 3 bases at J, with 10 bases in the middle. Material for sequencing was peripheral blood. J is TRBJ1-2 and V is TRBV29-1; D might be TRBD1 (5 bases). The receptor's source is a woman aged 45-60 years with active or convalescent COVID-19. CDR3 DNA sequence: TGCAGCGTTTCCCAGGGCGACTATGGCTACACCTTC. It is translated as CSVSQGDYGYTF.